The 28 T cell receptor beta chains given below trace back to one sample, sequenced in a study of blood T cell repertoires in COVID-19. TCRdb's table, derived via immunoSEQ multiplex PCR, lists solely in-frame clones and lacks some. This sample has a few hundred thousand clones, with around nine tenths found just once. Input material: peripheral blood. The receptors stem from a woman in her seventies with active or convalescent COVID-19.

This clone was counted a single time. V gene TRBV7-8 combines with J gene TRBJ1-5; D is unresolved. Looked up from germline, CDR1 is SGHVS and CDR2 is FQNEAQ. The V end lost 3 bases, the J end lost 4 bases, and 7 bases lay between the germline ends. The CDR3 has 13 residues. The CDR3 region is CASSFETNQPQHF. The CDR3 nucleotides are TGTGCCAGCAGCTTTGAGACAAATCAGCCCCAGCATTTT.

The CDR3 sequence: CASSRAGQGRHEQYF. The CDR3 nucleotides read TGTGCCAGTAGTAGGGCAGGACAGGGGAGGCACGAGCAGTACTTC. The gene calls are TRBV19 and TRBJ2-7; the match to TRBD1 covers 9 bases. The CDR3 sequence is 15 residues long. Germline loops: CDR1 LNHDA, CDR2 SQIVND (reference sequence). V was pared by 4 bases and J by 5 bases, with 9 bases of the junction left unmatched.

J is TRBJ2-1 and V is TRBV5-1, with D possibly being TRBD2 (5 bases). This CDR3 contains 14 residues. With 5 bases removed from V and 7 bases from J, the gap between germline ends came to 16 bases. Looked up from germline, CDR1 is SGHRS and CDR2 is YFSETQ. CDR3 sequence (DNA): TGCGCCAGCAGTCCCGGACTTAAAGGAAATGAGCAGTTCTTC. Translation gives CASSPGLKGNEQFF. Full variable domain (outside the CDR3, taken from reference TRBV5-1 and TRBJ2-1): KAGVTQTPRYLIKTRGQQVTLSCSPISGHRSVSWYQQTPGQGLQFLFEYFSETQRNKGNFPGRFSGRQFSNSRSEMNVSTLELGDSALYLCASSPGLKGNEQFFGPGTRLTVL.

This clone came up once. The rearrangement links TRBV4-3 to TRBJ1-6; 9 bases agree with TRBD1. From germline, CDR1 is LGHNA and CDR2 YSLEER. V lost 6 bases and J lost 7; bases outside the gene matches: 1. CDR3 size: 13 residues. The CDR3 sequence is CASRGQGNSPLHF. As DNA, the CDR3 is TGCGCCAGCAGAGGACAGGGGAATTCACCCCTCCACTTT.

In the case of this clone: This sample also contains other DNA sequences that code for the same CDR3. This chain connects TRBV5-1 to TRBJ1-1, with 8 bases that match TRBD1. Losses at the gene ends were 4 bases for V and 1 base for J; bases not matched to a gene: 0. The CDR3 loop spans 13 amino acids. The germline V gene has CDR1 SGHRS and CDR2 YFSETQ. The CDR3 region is CASSGQGNTEAFF. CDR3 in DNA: TGCGCCAGCAGCGGACAGGGGAACACTGAAGCTTTCTTT. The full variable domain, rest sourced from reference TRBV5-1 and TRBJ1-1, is KAGVTQTPRYLIKTRGQQVTLSCSPISGHRSVSWYQQTPGQGLQFLFEYFSETQRNKGNFPGRFSGRQFSNSRSEMNVSTLELGDSALYLCASSGQGNTEAFFGQGTRLTVV.

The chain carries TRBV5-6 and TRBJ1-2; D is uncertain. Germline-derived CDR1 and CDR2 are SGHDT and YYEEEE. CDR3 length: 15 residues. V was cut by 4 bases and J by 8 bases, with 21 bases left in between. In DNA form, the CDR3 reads TGTGCCAGCAGCCACCGAGAGGGCACGAGTTCGGGCTACACCTTC. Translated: CASSHREGTSSGYTF.

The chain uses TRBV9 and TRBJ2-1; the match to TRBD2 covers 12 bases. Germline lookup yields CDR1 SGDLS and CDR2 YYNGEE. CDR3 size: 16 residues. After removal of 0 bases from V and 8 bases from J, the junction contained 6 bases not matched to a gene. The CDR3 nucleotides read TGTGCCAGCAGCGTAGTGGCTAGCGGGGGGGCCGATGAGCAGTTCTTC. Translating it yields CASSVVASGGADEQFF.

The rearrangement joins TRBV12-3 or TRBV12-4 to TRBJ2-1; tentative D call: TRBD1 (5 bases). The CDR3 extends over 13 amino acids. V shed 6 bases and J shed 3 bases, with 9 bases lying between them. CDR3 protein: CASRDSFYNEQFF. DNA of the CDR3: TGTGCCAGCAGAGACAGCTTCTACAATGAGCAGTTCTTC.

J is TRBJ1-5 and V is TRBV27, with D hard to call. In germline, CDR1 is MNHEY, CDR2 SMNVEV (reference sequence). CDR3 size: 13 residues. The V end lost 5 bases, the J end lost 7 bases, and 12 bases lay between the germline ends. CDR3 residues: CASSPGYGQPQHF. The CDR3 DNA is TGTGCCAGCAGTCCGGGTTACGGCCAGCCCCAGCATTTT.

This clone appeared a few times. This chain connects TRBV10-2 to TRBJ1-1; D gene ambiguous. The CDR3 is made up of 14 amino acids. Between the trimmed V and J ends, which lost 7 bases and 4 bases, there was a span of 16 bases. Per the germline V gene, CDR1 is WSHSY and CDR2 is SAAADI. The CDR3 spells CASISGLGSTEAFF. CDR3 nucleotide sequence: TGCGCCAGCATTTCTGGGTTAGGGAGCACTGAAGCTTTCTTT.

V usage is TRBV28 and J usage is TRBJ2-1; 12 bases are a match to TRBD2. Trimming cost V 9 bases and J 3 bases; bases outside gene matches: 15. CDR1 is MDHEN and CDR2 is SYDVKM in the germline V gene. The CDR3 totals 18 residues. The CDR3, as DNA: TGTGCCAGTTGCGGGACTAGCGGGTTTTTACCCCTCTACAATGAGCAGTTCTTC. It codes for CASCGTSGFLPLYNEQFF.

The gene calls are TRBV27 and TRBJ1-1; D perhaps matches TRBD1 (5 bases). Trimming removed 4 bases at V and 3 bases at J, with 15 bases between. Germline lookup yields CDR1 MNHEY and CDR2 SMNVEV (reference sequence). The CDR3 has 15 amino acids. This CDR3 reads CASSSSTGGYTEAFF. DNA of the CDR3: TGTGCCAGCAGTTCTTCCACCGGGGGGTACACTGAAGCTTTCTTT.

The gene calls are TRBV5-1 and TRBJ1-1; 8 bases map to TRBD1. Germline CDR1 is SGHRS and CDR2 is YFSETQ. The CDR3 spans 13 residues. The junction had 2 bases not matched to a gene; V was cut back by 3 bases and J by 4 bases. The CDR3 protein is CASSWTGSTEAFF. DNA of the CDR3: TGCGCCAGCAGCTGGACAGGGAGCACTGAAGCTTTCTTT.

The CDR3 bases are TGCGCCAGCAGCCACCGGGTGGACAGCCCGTGGAACTATGGCTACACCTTC. Translated: CASSHRVDSPWNYGYTF. The genes are TRBV4-3 and TRBJ1-2, with a possible D match to TRBD1 (6 bases). From germline, CDR1 is LGHNA and CDR2 YSLEER. Trimming left V 3 bases short and J 2 bases short, with 19 bases between. This CDR3 has 17 amino acids.

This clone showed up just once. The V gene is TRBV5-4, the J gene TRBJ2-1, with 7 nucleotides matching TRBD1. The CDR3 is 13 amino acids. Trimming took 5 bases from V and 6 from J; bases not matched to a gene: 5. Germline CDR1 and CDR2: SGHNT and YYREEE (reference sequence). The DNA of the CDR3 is TGTGCCAGCAGTCATGACAGGGCCAATGAGCAGTTCTTC. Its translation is CASSHDRANEQFF.

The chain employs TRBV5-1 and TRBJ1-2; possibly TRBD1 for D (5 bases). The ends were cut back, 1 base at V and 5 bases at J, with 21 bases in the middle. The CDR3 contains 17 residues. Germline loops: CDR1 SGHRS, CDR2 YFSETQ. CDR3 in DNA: TGCGCCAGCAGCTTGCCACCCAGCGGGACGGGATTTTATGGCTACACCTTC. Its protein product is CASSLPPSGTGFYGYTF.

CDR3 protein: CASSLGLGTGGSYEQYF. The CDR3 nucleotides are TGTGCCAGCAGCTTAGGCCTTGGGACAGGGGGGTCCTACGAGCAGTACTTC. V gene TRBV7-8 combines with J gene TRBJ2-7; 11 positions match TRBD1. The CDR3 runs 17 residues. Germline V gene data show CDR1 as SGHVS and CDR2 as FQNEAQ. J lost 1 base, V lost 1 base, and 6 bases had no gene match.

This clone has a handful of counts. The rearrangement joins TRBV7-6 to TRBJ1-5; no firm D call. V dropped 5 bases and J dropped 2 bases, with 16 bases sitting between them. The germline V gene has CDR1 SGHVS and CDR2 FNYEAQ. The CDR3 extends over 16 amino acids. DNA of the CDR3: TGTGCCAGCAGCACAAAACGCTCTGATGGCAATCAGCCCCAGCATTTT. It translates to CASSTKRSDGNQPQHF. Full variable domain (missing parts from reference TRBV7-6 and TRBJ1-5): GAGVSQSPRYKVTKRGQDVALRCDPISGHVSLYWYRQALGQGPEFLTYFNYEAQQDKSGLPNDRFSAERPEGSISTLTIQRTEQRDSAMYRCASSTKRSDGNQPQHFGDGTRLSIL.

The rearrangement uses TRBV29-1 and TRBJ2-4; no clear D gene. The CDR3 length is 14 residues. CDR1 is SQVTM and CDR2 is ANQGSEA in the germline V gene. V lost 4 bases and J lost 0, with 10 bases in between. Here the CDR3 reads CSVAGILAKNIQYF. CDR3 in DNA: TGCAGCGTTGCAGGCATACTAGCCAAAAACATTCAGTACTTC.

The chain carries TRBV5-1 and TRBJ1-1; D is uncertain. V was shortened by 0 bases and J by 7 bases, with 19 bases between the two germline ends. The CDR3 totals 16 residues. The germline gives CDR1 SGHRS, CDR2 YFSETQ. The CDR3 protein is CASSLGGFRDSLEAFF. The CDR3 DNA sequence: TGCGCCAGCAGCTTGGGAGGGTTTCGTGACTCCCTTGAAGCTTTCTTT.

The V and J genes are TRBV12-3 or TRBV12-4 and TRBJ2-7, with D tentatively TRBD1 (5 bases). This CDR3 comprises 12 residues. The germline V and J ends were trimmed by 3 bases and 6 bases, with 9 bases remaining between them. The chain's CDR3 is CASSLGRVEQYF. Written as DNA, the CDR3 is TGTGCCAGCAGTTTGGGCAGGGTCGAGCAGTACTTC.

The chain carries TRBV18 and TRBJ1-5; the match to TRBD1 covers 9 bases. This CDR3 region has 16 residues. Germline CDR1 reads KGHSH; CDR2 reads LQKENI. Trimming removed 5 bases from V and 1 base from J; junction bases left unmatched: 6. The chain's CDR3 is CASSAGQGPSNQPQHF. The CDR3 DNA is TGTGCCAGCTCAGCAGGACAGGGGCCGAGCAATCAGCCCCAGCATTTT.

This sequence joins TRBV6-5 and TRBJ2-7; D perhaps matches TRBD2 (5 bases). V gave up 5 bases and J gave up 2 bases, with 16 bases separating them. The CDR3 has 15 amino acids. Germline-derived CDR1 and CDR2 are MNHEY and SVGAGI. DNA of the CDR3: TGTGCCAGCAGTCTGTATGATCCCGGGACCTACGAGCAGTACTTC. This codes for CASSLYDPGTYEQYF.

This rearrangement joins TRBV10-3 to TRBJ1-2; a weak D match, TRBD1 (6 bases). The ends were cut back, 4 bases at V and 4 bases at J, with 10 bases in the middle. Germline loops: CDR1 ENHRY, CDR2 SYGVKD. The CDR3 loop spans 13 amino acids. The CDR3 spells CAISGGGLYGYTF. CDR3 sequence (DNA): TGTGCCATCAGTGGGGGGGGCCTCTATGGCTACACCTTC.

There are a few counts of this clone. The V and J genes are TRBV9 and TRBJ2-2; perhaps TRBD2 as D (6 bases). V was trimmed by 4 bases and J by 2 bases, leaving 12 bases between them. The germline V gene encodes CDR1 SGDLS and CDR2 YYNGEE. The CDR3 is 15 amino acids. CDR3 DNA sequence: TGTGCCAGCAGCCCTTGGGACTCCAACACCGGGGAGCTGTTTTTT. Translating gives CASSPWDSNTGELFF.

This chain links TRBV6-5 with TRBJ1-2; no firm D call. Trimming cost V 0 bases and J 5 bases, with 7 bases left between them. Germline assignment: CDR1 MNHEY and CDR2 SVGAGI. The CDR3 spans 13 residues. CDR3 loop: CASSYSGGYGYTF. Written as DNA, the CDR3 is TGTGCCAGCAGTTACTCGGGAGGGTATGGCTACACCTTC.

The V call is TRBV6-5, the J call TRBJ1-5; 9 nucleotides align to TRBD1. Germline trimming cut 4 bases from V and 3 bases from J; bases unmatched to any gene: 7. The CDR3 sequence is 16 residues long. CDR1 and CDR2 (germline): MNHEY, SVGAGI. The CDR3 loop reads CASSLTGTGPNQPQHF. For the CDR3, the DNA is TGTGCCAGCAGTTTAACCGGGACAGGGCCCAATCAGCCCCAGCATTTT.

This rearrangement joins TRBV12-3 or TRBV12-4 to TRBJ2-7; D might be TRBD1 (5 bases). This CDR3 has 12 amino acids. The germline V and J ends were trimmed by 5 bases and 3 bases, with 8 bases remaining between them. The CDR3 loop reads CASSAQGYEQYF. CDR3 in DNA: TGTGCCAGCAGTGCGCAGGGCTACGAGCAGTACTTC.